A single sample is the source of the 21 T cell receptor beta chains below, sequenced in a study of blood T cell repertoires in COVID-19. Profiled with immunoSEQ multiplex PCR; TCRdb holds only in-frame clones, not every one. Of fewer than 85,000 clones in the sample, 87% were seen once. Sequencing used peripheral blood. These receptors were taken from a man aged 60-69 years with acute or convalescent COVID-19.

The chain couples TRBV5-1 to TRBJ2-5; 11 nucleotides agree with TRBD2. Unmatched junction bases numbered 11, after V lost 2 bases and J lost 8 bases. CDR3 length equals 16 residues. Germline values: CDR1 SGHRS, CDR2 YFSETQ. The CDR3 loop is CASSFGLAGGTSTQYF. DNA of the CDR3: TGCGCCAGCAGCTTTGGCCTAGCGGGGGGTACCAGCACCCAGTACTTC.

DNA of the CDR3: TGTGCCAGCAGCTCAATGGGGGGGTACACCATATATTTT. Translated, it gives CASSSMGGYTIYF. This sequence joins TRBV7-2 and TRBJ1-3, with D tentatively TRBD1 (5 bases). V shed 4 bases and J shed 8 bases, with 12 bases lying between them. CDR1 is SGHTA and CDR2 is FQGNSA in the germline V gene. This CDR3 comprises 13 residues.

This rearrangement joins TRBV5-1 to TRBJ2-3, with TRBD2 matching over 11 bases. V was clipped by 0 bases and J by 5 bases; unmatched bases: 5. Germline assignment: CDR1 SGHRS and CDR2 YFSETQ. The CDR3 spans 16 residues. The CDR3 loop reads CASSLGLAGTQDTQYF. The CDR3 region has the DNA TGCGCCAGCAGCTTGGGACTAGCGGGGACCCAAGATACGCAGTATTTT.

This chain joins TRBV11-2 and TRBJ2-3; 9 bases are a match to TRBD2. The J segment lost 4 bases and the V segment lost 2 bases, leaving 4 bases of the junction unmatched. CDR3 size: 15 residues. The germline CDR1 and CDR2 sequences are SGHAT and FQNNGV. The CDR3 is CASSLYGTSPDTQYF. CDR3 DNA: TGTGCCAGCAGCTTATACGGGACTAGCCCAGATACGCAGTATTTT.

This clone was counted at least ten times. This chain joins TRBV7-2 and TRBJ2-2; a weak D match, TRBD1 (5 bases). V lost 6 bases and J 5 bases, leaving 10 bases between the germline ends. Per the germline V gene, CDR1 is SGHTA and CDR2 is FQGNSA. The CDR3 has 13 amino acids. The CDR3, as DNA: TGTGCCAGCAGGGGGCCCTCTACCGGGGAGCTGTTTTTT. Translated: CASRGPSTGELFF. The whole variable domain, filled in from reference TRBV7-2 and TRBJ2-2, reads GAGVSQSPSNKVTEKGKDVELRCDPISGHTALYWYRQSLGQGLEFLIYFQGNSAPDKSGLPSDRFSAERTGGSVSTLTIQRTQQEDSAVYLCASRGPSTGELFFGEGSRLTVL.

CDR3 coding DNA: TGCGCCAGCAGTGCGGACAGGGACTACGAGCAGTACTTC. Translated: CASSADRDYEQYF. The chain is built from TRBV10-1 and TRBJ2-7; TRBD1 matches 8 bases. The CDR3 covers 13 residues. Germline V gene lookup returns CDR1 WNHNN and CDR2 SYGVQD (reference sequence). V lost 4 bases to trimming and J lost 3 bases; unmatched junction nucleotides: 2.

This rearrangement joins TRBV19 to TRBJ1-5; TRBD1 matches at 9 bases. Germline V gives CDR1 LNHDA, CDR2 SQIVND (reference sequence). Unmatched junction bases numbered 10, after V lost 4 bases and J lost 6 bases. The CDR3 contains 16 residues. The CDR3: CASSTQQGAAVQPQHF. Here the CDR3 DNA reads TGTGCCAGTAGTACTCAACAGGGGGCGGCGGTTCAGCCCCAGCATTTT.

The genes are TRBV2 and TRBJ2-2; the D gene is possibly TRBD1 (5 bases). CDR3 length equals 14 residues. V was trimmed by 10 bases and J by 5 bases, leaving 17 bases between them. The germline V gene has CDR1 SNHLY and CDR2 FYNNEI. CDR3 nucleotides: TGTGCCATCCTCGGTACAGGACGTACCGGGGAGCTGTTTTTT. The encoded protein is CAILGTGRTGELFF.

This clone was seen once. V usage is TRBV7-8 and J usage is TRBJ2-7; tentative D call: TRBD1 (6 bases). CDR3 length equals 14 residues. Germline CDR1 reads SGHVS; CDR2 reads FQNEAQ. Trimming cost V 5 bases and J 5 bases, with 16 bases left between them. The CDR3 sequence: CASSMTGGKNEQYF. The CDR3 coding sequence is TGTGCCAGCAGCATGACTGGGGGCAAAAACGAGCAGTACTTC.

The V call is TRBV2, the J call TRBJ1-2; D ambiguous. Germline V gene data show CDR1 as SNHLY and CDR2 as FYNNEI. The CDR3 is 14 residues long. Trimming pared 0 bases from V and 4 bases from J, leaving 9 bases between. The CDR3 spells CASSEAGYVYGYTF. In DNA, the CDR3 is TGTGCCAGCAGTGAAGCCGGTTACGTCTATGGCTACACCTTC.

Only one count was recorded for this clone. The rearrangement joins TRBV19 to TRBJ1-2; D is undetermined. The CDR3 totals 14 residues. V dropped 5 bases and J dropped 7 bases, with 17 bases sitting between them. Per germline, CDR1 LNHDA and CDR2 SQIVND (reference sequence). The CDR3: CASSHHQAVTGYTF. CDR3 nucleotide sequence: TGTGCCAGTAGTCATCATCAGGCTGTGACTGGCTACACCTTC. Combining the CDR3 with reference TRBV19 and TRBJ1-2 gives the whole variable domain DGGITQSPKYLFRKEGQNVTLSCEQNLNHDAMYWYRQDPGQGLRLIYYSQIVNDFQKGDIAEGYSVSREKKESFPLTVTSAQKNPTAFYLCASSHHQAVTGYTFGSGTRLTVV.

The rearrangement joins TRBV4-2 to TRBJ1-2, with 7 bases aligning to TRBD1. This CDR3 region has 15 residues. Trimming at V came to 4 bases and at J to 8 bases, leaving 13 bases not matched to a gene. Germline values: CDR1 LGHNA, CDR2 YNFKEQ. The CDR3 sequence: CASSPTDRAMIGYTF. CDR3 in DNA: TGTGCCAGCAGCCCGACCGACAGGGCTATGATAGGCTACACCTTC.

The genes are TRBV9 and TRBJ2-2; no clear D. Germline CDR1 is SGDLS and CDR2 is YYNGEE. The CDR3 has 17 amino acids. Trimming removed 0 bases at V and 5 bases at J, with 17 bases between. Here the CDR3 reads CASSVARTEGRTGELFF. DNA for the CDR3: TGTGCCAGCAGCGTAGCTCGTACAGAAGGAAGAACCGGGGAGCTGTTTTTT.

The V call is TRBV27, the J call TRBJ2-7; D unresolved. V dropped 4 bases and J dropped 2 bases, with 18 bases sitting between them. CDR1 is MNHEY, CDR2 SMNVEV, per germline (reference sequence). The length of the CDR3 is 16 residues. CDR3 nucleotides: TGTGCCAGCAGTTCTTATTCCCTTCGAGCTCCCTACGAGCAGTACTTC. It is translated as CASSSYSLRAPYEQYF.

This clone was detected only once. The V gene is TRBV2, the J gene TRBJ1-2, with D possibly TRBD1 on 5 matching bases. Looked up from germline, CDR1 is SNHLY and CDR2 is FYNNEI. V lost 5 bases to trimming and J lost 4 bases, with 14 bases between them. The CDR3 loop spans 14 amino acids. The CDR3 region has the DNA TGTGCCAGCAGTCCTACGACAGTGAGCTATGGCTACACCTTC. This encodes CASSPTTVSYGYTF.

This sequence joins TRBV30 and TRBJ2-5; 11 bases are shared with TRBD2. This CDR3 is built from 15 residues. Germline V gene data show CDR1 as GTSNPN and CDR2 as SVGIG (reference sequence). With 2 bases clipped from V and 2 bases from J, the junction kept 4 bases outside the gene matches. CDR3 nucleotide sequence: TGTGCCTGGAGTACTAGCGGGGGCACACAAGAGACCCAGTACTTC. It yields the protein CAWSTSGGTQETQYF.

The rearrangement joins TRBV5-1 to TRBJ2-7; 8 positions agree with TRBD1. With V trimmed by 4 bases and J by 1 base, 7 bases remained unmatched. The CDR3 loop spans 15 amino acids. Germline CDR1 SGHRS, CDR2 YFSETQ. The CDR3 reads CASSTQGAYSYEQYF. CDR3 nucleotides: TGCGCCAGCAGCACCCAGGGGGCGTATTCCTACGAGCAGTACTTC.

Concerning this clone itself: In the same sample, other DNA sequences code for this CDR3. The rearrangement uses TRBV12-3 or TRBV12-4 and TRBJ1-1, with a weak D call TRBD1 (5 bases). This CDR3 has 13 residues. Trimming stripped 3 bases from V and 2 bases from J, with 7 bases between. As DNA, the CDR3 is TGTGCCAGCAGTTTCAGGGTCAACACTGAAGCTTTCTTT. Translation: CASSFRVNTEAFF.

The chain uses TRBV11-2 and TRBJ1-1; perhaps TRBD1 as D (5 bases). Germline V gene sequence: CDR1 SGHAT, CDR2 FQNNGV. This CDR3 is 13 amino acids long. Trimming removed 0 bases from V and 6 bases from J, with 8 bases in between. The CDR3 region has the DNA TGTGCCAGCAGCTTAGAGGGGCCGTCTGAAGCTTTCTTT. Translating it yields CASSLEGPSEAFF.

This clone appeared a few times. The chain uses TRBV19 and TRBJ1-3; D is uncertain. The V gene lost 3 bases and the J gene lost 10 bases, with 16 bases spanning the gap. The germline gives CDR1 LNHDA, CDR2 SQIVND (reference sequence). The CDR3 is 14 amino acids. For the CDR3, the DNA is TGTGCCAGTAGTATCGGAGCAACCTCGGAGACCATATATTTT. This sequence encodes CASSIGATSETIYF.

This clone has only one observation. This sequence joins TRBV4-2 and TRBJ1-2; no clear D. V lost 0 bases and J lost 8, with 7 bases in between. CDR1 is LGHNA and CDR2 is YNFKEQ in the germline V gene. This CDR3 has 12 amino acids. The CDR3 protein is CASSQDGEGYTF. CDR3 in DNA: TGTGCCAGCAGCCAAGACGGGGAAGGCTACACCTTC.